These T cell receptor beta chains were read from a single sample in a study of T cells after yellow fever vaccination. TCRdb fed the 5' RACE reads into MiXCR, producing one record per CDR3 protein. The data contain fewer than 450,000 distinct CDR3 sequences, around 4.1% of them singletons. Here the sequenced sample was PBMCs, taken 5 days after the yellow fever booster vaccination. These receptors all come from a young man who received the YFV17D yellow fever vaccine. The CDR3 runs from the conserved cysteine through the conserved F or W. A D gene is named only where the DNA matches it firmly.

cdr3_length: 16; v_call: TRBV3-1; j_call: TRBJ2-3; d_call: TRBD2; cdr3_aa: CASSPLAGGATDTQYF
cdr3_length: 15; v_call: TRBV6-1; j_call: TRBJ1-1; d_call: TRBD1; cdr3_aa: CASRLLTGGVTEAFF
cdr3_length: 15; v_call: TRBV12-3/TRBV12-4; j_call: TRBJ2-7; d_call: TRBD1; cdr3_aa: CASSQGGQASYEQYF
cdr3_length: 15; v_call: TRBV7-6; j_call: TRBJ2-6; d_call: .; cdr3_aa: CASFRGLSGANVLTF
cdr3_length: 14; v_call: TRBV6-5; j_call: TRBJ2-6; d_call: .; cdr3_aa: CASRLGAGANVLTF
cdr3_length: 13; v_call: TRBV29-1; j_call: TRBJ2-3; d_call: .; cdr3_aa: CSVEGRVADTQYF
cdr3_length: 16; v_call: TRBV3-1; j_call: TRBJ2-3; d_call: TRBD2; cdr3_aa: CASSQGLADLTDTQYF
cdr3_length: 14; v_call: TRBV7-2; j_call: TRBJ1-6; d_call: TRBD1; cdr3_aa: CASSRQGRISPLHF
cdr3_length: 16; v_call: TRBV7-2; j_call: TRBJ2-1; d_call: TRBD1; cdr3_aa: CASSLVGTGNYNEQFF
cdr3_length: 15; v_call: TRBV6-2/TRBV6-3; j_call: TRBJ2-2; d_call: .; cdr3_aa: CASSYKARRFGELFF
cdr3_length: 16; v_call: TRBV5-1; j_call: TRBJ2-6; d_call: .; cdr3_aa: CASSLDGGAGANVLTF
cdr3_length: 14; v_call: TRBV6-1; j_call: TRBJ1-2; d_call: TRBD1; cdr3_aa: CASSSTGQGYGYTF
cdr3_length: 14; v_call: TRBV9; j_call: TRBJ2-5; d_call: .; cdr3_aa: CASSAGGGQETQYF
cdr3_length: 20; v_call: TRBV7-9; j_call: TRBJ1-2; d_call: TRBD1; cdr3_aa: CASSSPAGGAPLAVNYGYTF
cdr3_length: 16; v_call: TRBV25-1; j_call: TRBJ2-5; d_call: .; cdr3_aa: CASRGPRDNYQETQYF
cdr3_length: 13; v_call: TRBV7-3; j_call: TRBJ2-3; d_call: .; cdr3_aa: CASSPPGVNTQYF
cdr3_length: 13; v_call: TRBV24-1; j_call: TRBJ2-2; d_call: .; cdr3_aa: CATRGGPTGELFF
cdr3_length: 13; v_call: TRBV6-1; j_call: TRBJ2-5; d_call: .; cdr3_aa: CASSEDPHATQYF
cdr3_length: 14; v_call: TRBV5-5; j_call: TRBJ1-2; d_call: .; cdr3_aa: CASSLGSGPYGYTF
cdr3_length: 15; v_call: TRBV7-3; j_call: TRBJ2-1; d_call: .; cdr3_aa: CASSLRGSSDNEQFF
cdr3_length: 16; v_call: TRBV7-7; j_call: TRBJ2-1; d_call: TRBD2; cdr3_aa: CASSPSGGSSYNEEFF
cdr3_length: 14; v_call: TRBV6-5; j_call: TRBJ2-7; d_call: .; cdr3_aa: CASSARTAAYETYF
cdr3_length: 12; v_call: TRBV7-9; j_call: TRBJ1-5; d_call: TRBD1; cdr3_aa: CASSSEDRAQHF
cdr3_length: 14; v_call: TRBV6-1; j_call: TRBJ1-2; d_call: .; cdr3_aa: CASSNGRADYGYTF
cdr3_length: 13; v_call: TRBV6-5; j_call: TRBJ2-1; d_call: .; cdr3_aa: CASGRGRYNEQFF
cdr3_length: 14; v_call: TRBV6-5; j_call: TRBJ1-4; d_call: .; cdr3_aa: CASSSLGMKEKLFF
cdr3_length: 15; v_call: TRBV9; j_call: TRBJ1-1; d_call: .; cdr3_aa: CASSVEGELNTEAFF
cdr3_length: 16; v_call: TRBV5-1; j_call: TRBJ2-2; d_call: .; cdr3_aa: CASSTSDSSNTGELFF
cdr3_length: 14; v_call: TRBV29-1; j_call: TRBJ2-5; d_call: TRBD1; cdr3_aa: CSVVGQGNQETQYF
cdr3_length: 11; v_call: TRBV7-2; j_call: TRBJ1-1; d_call: .; cdr3_aa: CASSFLQEAFF
cdr3_length: 16; v_call: TRBV5-1; j_call: TRBJ2-3; d_call: TRBD2; cdr3_aa: CASSLRTSGGIDTQYF
cdr3_length: 14; v_call: TRBV12-3/TRBV12-4; j_call: TRBJ2-3; d_call: TRBD2; cdr3_aa: CASSPGVAGPTQYF
cdr3_length: 14; v_call: TRBV5-1; j_call: TRBJ1-1; d_call: TRBD1; cdr3_aa: CASSSDRGGTEAFF
cdr3_length: 13; v_call: TRBV29-1; j_call: TRBJ2-3; d_call: .; cdr3_aa: CSVEVPGSDTQYF
cdr3_length: 15; v_call: TRBV5-6; j_call: TRBJ2-5; d_call: .; cdr3_aa: CASSLWGRGFGTQYF
cdr3_length: 13; v_call: TRBV28; j_call: TRBJ2-2; d_call: .; cdr3_aa: CASSPQSTGELFF
cdr3_length: 15; v_call: TRBV18; j_call: TRBJ2-7; d_call: .; cdr3_aa: CASSPPALSLYEQYF
cdr3_length: 16; v_call: TRBV11-2; j_call: TRBJ1-4; d_call: .; cdr3_aa: CASSLAYTATNEKLFF
cdr3_length: 13; v_call: TRBV4-2; j_call: TRBJ2-6; d_call: .; cdr3_aa: CASSQLEANVLTF
cdr3_length: 15; v_call: TRBV18; j_call: TRBJ1-1; d_call: .; cdr3_aa: CASSPISPGGTEAFF
cdr3_length: 16; v_call: TRBV6-1; j_call: TRBJ1-2; d_call: .; cdr3_aa: CASSERAGQSNGGYTF
cdr3_length: 15; v_call: TRBV28; j_call: TRBJ1-6; d_call: .; cdr3_aa: CASSLPQGYRSPLHF
cdr3_length: 15; v_call: TRBV19; j_call: TRBJ2-5; d_call: .; cdr3_aa: CASRTGTTPQETQYF
cdr3_length: 16; v_call: TRBV12-3/TRBV12-4; j_call: TRBJ1-2; d_call: TRBD1; cdr3_aa: CASSPDRAMSNYGYTF
cdr3_length: 18; v_call: TRBV15; j_call: TRBJ1-2; d_call: .; cdr3_aa: CATSRDPLEAHSVYGYTF
cdr3_length: 15; v_call: TRBV7-3; j_call: TRBJ2-1; d_call: TRBD2; cdr3_aa: CASSLSSGGAREQFF
cdr3_length: 13; v_call: TRBV7-2; j_call: TRBJ2-1; d_call: TRBD2; cdr3_aa: CASSFWGGNEQFF
cdr3_length: 14; v_call: TRBV6-5; j_call: TRBJ2-2; d_call: .; cdr3_aa: CASSLTEITGELFF
cdr3_length: 13; v_call: TRBV6-5; j_call: TRBJ1-1; d_call: .; cdr3_aa: CASRPGIGTEAFF
cdr3_length: 17; v_call: TRBV12-5; j_call: TRBJ2-5; d_call: TRBD2; cdr3_aa: CASGQLAGGINEESQYF
cdr3_length: 12; v_call: TRBV20-1; j_call: TRBJ2-3; d_call: .; cdr3_aa: CSARERADTQYF
cdr3_length: 12; v_call: TRBV5-1; j_call: TRBJ1-1; d_call: .; cdr3_aa: CASSPGDLEAFF
cdr3_length: 14; v_call: TRBV5-1; j_call: TRBJ1-6; d_call: .; cdr3_aa: CASRAEGYGSPLHF
cdr3_length: 10; v_call: TRBV29-1; j_call: TRBJ2-1; d_call: .; cdr3_aa: CSVGHNEQFF
cdr3_length: 13; v_call: TRBV20-1; j_call: TRBJ1-2; d_call: .; cdr3_aa: CSARDEWDYGYTF
cdr3_length: 13; v_call: TRBV10-3; j_call: TRBJ2-7; d_call: TRBD1; cdr3_aa: CAISGQGVHEQYF
cdr3_length: 16; v_call: TRBV5-1; j_call: TRBJ2-3; d_call: .; cdr3_aa: CASSLSTGWATDTQYF
cdr3_length: 13; v_call: TRBV4-3; j_call: TRBJ2-3; d_call: .; cdr3_aa: CASSRLDTDTQYF
cdr3_length: 16; v_call: TRBV5-1; j_call: TRBJ2-2; d_call: .; cdr3_aa: CASSFAGTANTGELFF